This T cell receptor (beta chain) was recorded in a study of human T cells and chemical hapten exposure. Broader study findings: Expanded TCRs grouped into significantly more large CDR3 similarity clusters than controls produced.

Many counts were recorded for this clonotype. Its target is unknown. Time point specified: pre-sensitization, week 0. The treatment was: therapeutic diphenylcyclopropenone sensitization with weekly scalp DPC. One entry per CDR3 protein, called by TCRdb with MiXCR from the RACE reads. The table records some 400,000 distinct CDR3 sequences, 4.5% to 5.5% of them present only once. This CDR3 is built from 14 residues. Between the trimmed V and J ends, which lost 5 bases and 2 bases, there was a span of 14 bases. The germline V gene has CDR1 DFQATT and CDR2 SNEGSKA (reference sequence). The clonotype was recovered from a woman in her forties or fifties with alopecia areata. Some clones in this sample may be carry-over from other donors' samples. The chain joins TRBV20-1 to TRBJ2-3; D is perhaps TRBD2 (5 bases). Sequences were derived from whole blood, sampled in connection with sensitization to the hapten diphenylcyclopropenone (DPC). CDR3 region: CSASRSRVTDTQYF. The DNA for the CDR3 is TGCAGTGCTTCTAGATCGAGGGTCACAGATACGCAGTATTTT.